This TCR beta chain derives from a study of vaccination and CD4 T cells after COVID-19. For the study at large: Blood was drawn a median around 71 days post second dose, range 14 to 241.

The Oncomine TCR Beta short-read assay was applied to DNA of cultured CD4+ T cells. MiXCR, run by TCRdb on the PCR reads, gives a single entry per CDR3 protein. Among some 18,000 distinct CDR3 sequences listed, around 80% were seen once. With regard to this clonotype: What it binds is unknown.

Study observations and caveats: SARS-CoV-2-reactive clonotypes showed a nonsignificant median rise from approximately 23 to 38. It was observed that, in convalescent patients, a median around 90% of reactive clones arose only post-vaccination.

The sample's treatment: roughly nine-day PBMC culture with coronavirus spike peptide pools or control peptides (ViraFEST assay). This specimen consisted of CD4+ T cells from blood, cultured in vitro, obtained after SARS-CoV-2 vaccination. This sequence originates from a human donor who received a COVID-19 vaccine.

The CDR3 sequence is CASSLLTGYNQPQHF. DNA for the CDR3: TGTGCCAGTAGTTTGTTGACAGGTTACAATCAGCCCCAGCATTTT. The chain employs TRBV19 and TRBJ1-5, with a possible D match to TRBD1 (6 bases). Trimming pared 5 bases from V and 3 bases from J, leaving 14 bases between. CDR1 and CDR2 from the germline V gene are LNHDA and SQIVND (reference sequence). The CDR3 is 15 amino acids.